Following are 27 T cell receptor beta chains from one sample sequenced in a study of CD8+ T cells in alopecia areata. Regarding treatment: oral pan-JAK inhibitor, 5-10 mg twice daily. After isolation, RNA underwent reverse transcription to generate cDNA as the sequencing template. Using immunoSEQ multiplex PCR, the repertoire was profiled, and TCRdb retains in-frame clones only, with some absent. This table holds about 210,000 clones, 43% found once. This specimen consisted of CD4+ T cells sorted from blood, obtained at approximately week 36, from a patient treated with tofacitinib. These TCRs come from a human donor with alopecia areata.

This clone was seen a few times. The chain uses TRBV7-3 and TRBJ2-1; 8 positions agree with TRBD2. J gave up 9 bases and V 5 bases, and 15 bases lay outside the gene matches. CDR1 SGHTA and CDR2 FQGTGA come from the germline V gene. The CDR3 contains 16 residues. The CDR3 DNA reads as TGTGCCAGCAGCCCCCAGCCAGCGGGAGTTGGGGGTGAGCAGTTCTTC. Translation: CASSPQPAGVGGEQFF. The full variable domain, in which reference TRBV7-3 and TRBJ2-1 provide the parts outside the CDR3, is GAGVSQTPSNKVTEKGKYVELRCDPISGHTALYWYRQSLGQGPEFLIYFQGTGAADDSGLPNDRFFAVRPEGSVSTLKIQRTERGDSAVYLCASSPQPAGVGGEQFFGPGTRLTVL.

This clone was seen more than once but under ten times. The chain employs TRBV5-1 and TRBJ2-7, with D unclear. The CDR3 length is 15 residues. V gave up 0 bases and J gave up 1 base, with 11 bases separating them. Germline CDR1 and CDR2: SGHRS and YFSETQ. CDR3 protein: CASSLAATVSYEQYF. DNA for the CDR3: TGCGCCAGCAGCTTGGCAGCAACGGTTTCCTACGAGCAGTACTTC.

The chain is built from TRBV7-2 and TRBJ1-1, with 7 bases lining up with TRBD1. V dropped 5 bases and J dropped 2; count of bases not matched to a gene: 14. The length of the CDR3 is 17 residues. Germline V lookup: CDR1 SGHTA, CDR2 FQGNSA. The CDR3 DNA sequence: TGTGCCAGCAGCCCCAGGGACAGTTTGGGGCCTAACACTGAAGCTTTCTTT. Residues: CASSPRDSLGPNTEAFF.

The chain links TRBV4-2 to TRBJ2-2, with no clear D. This CDR3 has 15 residues. Trimming pared 6 bases from V and 1 base from J, leaving 12 bases between. Germline V CDR1 and CDR2: LGHNA, YNFKEQ. This CDR3 is CASSPRTVNTGELFF. CDR3 coding DNA: TGTGCCAGCAGTCCAAGGACGGTGAACACCGGGGAGCTGTTTTTT.

The chain links TRBV4-3 to TRBJ2-7; the D gene is possibly TRBD2 (7 bases). CDR3 size: 16 residues. V was clipped by 5 bases and J by 2 bases, with 19 bases between them. Germline V gene sequence: CDR1 LGHNA, CDR2 YSLEER. CDR3 coding DNA: TGCGCCAGCAGCGGACAGAGGGGAGGGAGCGCCTACGAGCAGTACTTC. The encoded protein is CASSGQRGGSAYEQYF.

The V gene is TRBV6-5, the J gene TRBJ2-6; weak D call: TRBD1 (6 bases). Trimming pared 6 bases from V and 7 bases from J, leaving 10 bases between. Germline V CDR1 and CDR2: MNHEY, SVGAGI. The length of the CDR3 is 13 residues. CDR3 residues: CASSPGTANVLTF. The CDR3 nucleotides read TGTGCCAGCAGCCCCGGGACAGCCAACGTCCTGACTTTC.

This clone showed up just a few times. The V gene is TRBV9, the J gene TRBJ2-1, with 8 bases fitting TRBD2. The germline CDR1 and CDR2 sequences are SGDLS and YYNGEE. V dropped 3 bases and J dropped 8; count of bases not matched to a gene: 10. The CDR3 runs to 15 residues. The CDR3 nucleotides are TGTGCCAGCAGCGAACTAGCGGCTGGGGGGCATGAGCAGTTCTTC. As protein: CASSELAAGGHEQFF.

The chain recombines TRBV7-3 with TRBJ2-3; no clear D. Germline CDR1 reads SGHTA; CDR2 reads FQGTGA. The CDR3 is 13 amino acids. Trimming cost V 0 bases and J 4 bases, with 5 bases left between them. The CDR3 DNA sequence: TGTGCCAGCAGCTTAACCCCAGCAGATACGCAGTATTTT. Protein sequence: CASSLTPADTQYF.

V usage is TRBV15 and J usage is TRBJ2-7; tentative D call: TRBD2 (5 bases). Germline assignment: CDR1 LNHNV and CDR2 YYDKDF (reference sequence). V lost 5 bases and J lost 7, with 12 bases in between. The CDR3 runs to 12 residues. The CDR3 sequence is CATSPRGSEQYF. CDR3 bases: TGTGCCACCAGCCCACGGGGTTCAGAGCAGTACTTC.

The genes are TRBV27 and TRBJ2-1; 8 nucleotides agree with TRBD2. V gave up 6 bases and J gave up 3 bases; unmatched junction bases: 7. The germline V gene has CDR1 MNHEY and CDR2 SMNVEV (reference sequence). This CDR3 has 15 amino acids. The CDR3 loop is CASRLGTRNYNEQFF. The CDR3 DNA reads as TGTGCCAGCAGGCTCGGGACTAGGAACTACAATGAGCAGTTCTTC.

This clone has more than one count but fewer than ten. The rearrangement links TRBV19 to TRBJ2-1, with D perhaps given as TRBD1 or TRBD2 (5 bases each). Trimming removed 6 bases at V and 7 bases at J, with 19 bases between. The CDR3 contains 15 residues. Germline V lookup: CDR1 LNHDA, CDR2 SQIVND (reference sequence). This CDR3 is CASSLRDVRLNEQFF. The CDR3 region has the DNA TGTGCCAGTAGCCTCCGGGACGTACGGCTTAATGAGCAGTTCTTC.

The chain uses TRBV7-9 and TRBJ1-1; D ambiguous. Germline V gives CDR1 SEHNR, CDR2 FQNEAQ (reference sequence). V lost 5 bases and J 4 bases, leaving 5 bases between the germline ends. The CDR3 consists of 11 residues. The CDR3 is CASSVSTEAFF. In DNA, the CDR3 is TGTGCCAGCAGCGTCAGCACTGAAGCTTTCTTT.

The chain couples TRBV7-2 to TRBJ2-7; D remains unclear. Trimming cost V 4 bases and J 5 bases, with 9 bases left between them. Germline V gives CDR1 SGHTA, CDR2 FQGNSA. This CDR3 region has 12 residues. CDR3 sequence: CASSSADDEQYF. CDR3 nucleotides: TGTGCCAGCAGCTCAGCCGACGACGAGCAGTACTTC.

The chain is built from TRBV29-1 and TRBJ2-3; D might be TRBD1 (6 bases). The germline V gene encodes CDR1 SQVTM and CDR2 ANQGSEA. Trimming removed 6 bases from V and 2 bases from J, with 24 bases in between. The CDR3 loop spans 17 amino acids. The CDR3 DNA sequence: TGCAGCGTCGAGGGGGTATTACGGCGGAGCCTCACAGATACGCAGTATTTT. This codes for CSVEGVLRRSLTDTQYF.

This clone was seen more than once but under ten times. This chain links TRBV7-2 with TRBJ1-1; D not certain. The CDR3 is made up of 13 amino acids. V gave up 7 bases and J gave up 1 base, with 10 bases separating them. Germline lookup yields CDR1 SGHTA and CDR2 FQGNSA. The CDR3 loop reads CASTAGRNTEAFF. The DNA of the CDR3 is TGTGCCAGCACCGCTGGCAGGAACACTGAAGCTTTCTTT.

The chain combines TRBV30 with TRBJ1-3; D not resolved. The germline gives CDR1 GTSNPN, CDR2 SVGIG (reference sequence). V lost 3 bases and J lost 1, with 13 bases in between. The CDR3 contains 15 residues. As DNA, the CDR3 is TGTGCCTGGAGGAGCCTCGGGCAGTCTGGAAACACCATATATTTT. Its translation is CAWRSLGQSGNTIYF.

CDR3 in DNA: TGTGCCAGCAGCTTGCAAGATCGGGAGACCCAGTACTTC. It codes for CASSLQDRETQYF. The chain carries TRBV11-1 and TRBJ2-5; the D is unclear. From germline, CDR1 is SGHAT and CDR2 FQDESV (reference sequence). This CDR3 is built from 13 residues. V lost 3 bases, J lost 5 bases, and 10 bases lay in between.

The sample holds a few counts of this clone. The gene calls are TRBV19 and TRBJ1-2, with D unresolved. Trimming removed 7 bases from V and 8 bases from J, with 11 bases in between. Germline lookup yields CDR1 LNHDA and CDR2 SQIVND (reference sequence). This CDR3 spans 11 amino acids. Written as DNA, the CDR3 is TGTGCCAGTATGGACCGGACGGGCTACACCTTC. Translation: CASMDRTGYTF.

This chain uses TRBV9 with TRBJ2-3; 14 bases fit TRBD2. This CDR3 has 17 residues. V trimming: 4 bases; J trimming: 3 bases; junction bases outside the gene matches: 7. In germline, CDR1 is SGDLS, CDR2 YYNGEE. The CDR3 spells CASSTTSGRATTDTQYF. CDR3 DNA: TGTGCCAGCAGCACGACTAGCGGGAGGGCTACGACAGATACGCAGTATTTT.

The rearrangement joins TRBV5-1 to TRBJ2-3, with D perhaps TRBD1 or TRBD2 (5 bases each). V was clipped by 1 base and J by 4 bases, with 10 bases between them. The CDR3 is made up of 14 amino acids. The germline CDR1 and CDR2 sequences are SGHRS and YFSETQ. The CDR3: CASSLNQGADTQYF. DNA for the CDR3: TGCGCCAGCAGCTTGAACCAGGGAGCAGATACGCAGTATTTT.

The chain links TRBV29-1 to TRBJ2-7; possible D gene TRBD1, 5 bases. V was cut by 6 bases and J by 6 bases, with 18 bases left in between. CDR3 length equals 13 residues. The germline CDR1 and CDR2 sequences are SQVTM and ANQGSEA. CDR3 sequence: CSVAGQGRGEQYF. The DNA for the CDR3 is TGCAGCGTCGCCGGCCAGGGCCGCGGCGAGCAGTACTTC.

V is TRBV5-1 and J is TRBJ2-7, with 8 positions matching TRBD2. The junction had 7 bases not matched to a gene; V was cut back by 0 bases and J by 2 bases. CDR3 length: 16 amino acids. Germline-derived CDR1 and CDR2 are SGHRS and YFSETQ. Written as DNA, the CDR3 is TGCGCCAGCAGCTTGGATATACTAGCGGCCCCCTACGAGCAGTACTTC. Its translation is CASSLDILAAPYEQYF.

This chain uses TRBV30 with TRBJ2-2; 7 nucleotides line up with TRBD2. The V gene's germline CDR1 is GTSNPN and CDR2 SVGIG (reference sequence). The CDR3 is 14 residues long. V trimming: 0 bases; J trimming: 6 bases; junction bases outside the gene matches: 4. In DNA, the CDR3 is TGTGCCTGGAGTGTAAGGCGGGAGCCCGGGGAGCTGTTTTTT. This sequence encodes CAWSVRREPGELFF.

This clone was seen more than once but under ten times. The gene calls are TRBV5-1 and TRBJ2-2, with a possible D match to TRBD2 (6 bases). CDR1 is SGHRS and CDR2 is YFSETQ in the germline V gene. The CDR3 contains 13 residues. Trimming removed 5 bases at V and 7 bases at J, with 12 bases between. CDR3 loop: CASRETRDGELFF. The CDR3 DNA follows: TGCGCCAGCAGGGAGACTAGAGACGGGGAGCTGTTTTTT. Filled out from reference TRBV5-1 and TRBJ2-2, the complete variable domain reads KAGVTQTPRYLIKTRGQQVTLSCSPISGHRSVSWYQQTPGQGLQFLFEYFSETQRNKGNFPGRFSGRQFSNSRSEMNVSTLELGDSALYLCASRETRDGELFFGEGSRLTVL.

This clone was seen a few times. The V call is TRBV29-1, the J call TRBJ1-2; 10 bases fit TRBD1. After removal of 5 bases from V and 6 bases from J, the junction contained 9 bases not matched to a gene. Per germline, CDR1 SQVTM and CDR2 ANQGSEA. The CDR3 spans 14 residues. The CDR3 sequence is CSVSSGTGVDGYTF. The DNA for the CDR3 is TGCAGCGTTTCTTCCGGGACAGGGGTGGATGGCTACACCTTC. Full variable domain (remainder filled in from reference TRBV29-1 and TRBJ1-2): SAVISQKPSRDICQRGTSLTIQCQVDSQVTMMFWYRQQPGQSLTLIATANQGSEATYESGFVIDKFPISRPNLTFSTLTVSNMSPEDSSIYLCSVSSGTGVDGYTFGSGTRLTVV.

The rearrangement links TRBV7-6 to TRBJ2-1; D possibly corresponds to TRBD2 (6 bases). The CDR3 length is 15 residues. The germline V and J ends were trimmed by 2 bases and 2 bases, with 10 bases remaining between them. Per germline, CDR1 SGHVS and CDR2 FNYEAQ. The DNA of the CDR3 is TGTGCCAGCAGCTTAAGTCCGGGGGCCTACAATGAGCAGTTCTTC. Protein: CASSLSPGAYNEQFF.

The V gene is TRBV4-1, the J gene TRBJ2-5; 8 bases agree with TRBD1. The CDR3 extends over 13 amino acids. Germline V gene sequence: CDR1 MGHRA, CDR2 YSYEKL. Trimming removed 4 bases from V and 5 bases from J; junction bases left unmatched: 3. The CDR3 coding sequence is TGCGCCAGCAGCCCGACAGGGGCCGAGACCCAGTACTTC. It specifies CASSPTGAETQYF.